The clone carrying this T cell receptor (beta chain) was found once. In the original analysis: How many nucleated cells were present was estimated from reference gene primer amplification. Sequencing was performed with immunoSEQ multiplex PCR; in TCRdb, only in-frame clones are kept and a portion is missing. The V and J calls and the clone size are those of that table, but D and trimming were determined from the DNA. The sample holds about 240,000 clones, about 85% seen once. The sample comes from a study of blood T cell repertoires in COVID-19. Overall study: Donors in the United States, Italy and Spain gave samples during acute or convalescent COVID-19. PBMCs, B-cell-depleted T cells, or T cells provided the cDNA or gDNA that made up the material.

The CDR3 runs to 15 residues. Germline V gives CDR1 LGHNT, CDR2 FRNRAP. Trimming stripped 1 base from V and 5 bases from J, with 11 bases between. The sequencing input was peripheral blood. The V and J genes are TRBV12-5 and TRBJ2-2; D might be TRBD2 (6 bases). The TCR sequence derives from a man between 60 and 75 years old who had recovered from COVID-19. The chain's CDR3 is CASGLGRGQTGELFF. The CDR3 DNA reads TGTGCTAGTGGTTTGGGGAGGGGCCAAACCGGGGAGCTGTTTTTT. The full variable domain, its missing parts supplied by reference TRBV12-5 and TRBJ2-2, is DARVTQTPRHKVTEMGQEVTMRCQPILGHNTVFWYRQTMMQGLELLAYFRNRAPLDDSGMPKDRFSAEMPDATLATLKIQPSEPRDSAVYFCASGLGRGQTGELFFGEGSRLTVL.